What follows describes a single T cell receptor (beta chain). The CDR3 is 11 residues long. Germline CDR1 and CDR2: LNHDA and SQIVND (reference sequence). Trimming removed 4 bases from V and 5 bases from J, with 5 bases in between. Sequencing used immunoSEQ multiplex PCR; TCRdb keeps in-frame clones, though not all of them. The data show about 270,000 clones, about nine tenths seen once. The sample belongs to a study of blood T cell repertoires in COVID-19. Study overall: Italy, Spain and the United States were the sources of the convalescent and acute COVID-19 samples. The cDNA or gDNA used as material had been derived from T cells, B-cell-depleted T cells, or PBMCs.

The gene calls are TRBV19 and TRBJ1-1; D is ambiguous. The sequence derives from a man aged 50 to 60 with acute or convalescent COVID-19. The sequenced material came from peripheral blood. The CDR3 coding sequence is TGTGCCAGTAGTAGTCGGACTGAAGCTTTCTTT. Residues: CASSSRTEAFF. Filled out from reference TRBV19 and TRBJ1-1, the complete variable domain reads DGGITQSPKYLFRKEGQNVTLSCEQNLNHDAMYWYRQDPGQGLRLIYYSQIVNDFQKGDIAEGYSVSREKKESFPLTVTSAQKNPTAFYLCASSSRTEAFFGQGTRLTVV.